The 2 T cell receptor beta chains below all came from one sample that was sequenced in a study of tissue T cells after allogeneic stem cell transplantation. Specified time point: mouse harvest day 7 after allogeneic transplant. Tail vein injection delivered 10^7 T-cell-depleted bone marrow cells and 10^6 splenic CD5+ T cells. Measured with immunoSEQ multiplex PCR; TCRdb has only the in-frame clones, and not every one. The data hold about 9,000 clones, with 45% observed a single time. Material for sequencing was gut tissue. These receptors all come from a female BALB/c mouse given C57BL/6 T cells with graft-versus-host disease after an allogeneic hematopoietic cell transplant.

This clone was observed a handful of times. The listed genes are named as in mouse. The read ends 1 residue early relative to the CDR3; the germline J gene fills the gap. The chain employs TRBV26 and TRBJ2-1, with a tentative D call TRBD1 (5 bases). There are 13 residues in the CDR3. Per germline, CDR1 KGHPV and CDR2 FQNQEV (reference sequence). The V gene lost 3 bases and the J gene lost 3 bases, with 6 bases spanning the gap. CDR3: CASSLQGYAEQFF. CDR3 DNA (partial): TGTGCCAGCAGTCTTCAGGGCTATGCTGAGCAGTTC.

Points on this clone: Mouse names are used for the genes. The missing CDR3 end, 1 residue past where the read stops, is filled in from the germline J gene. The chain uses TRBV14 and TRBJ1-1; 7 nucleotides agree with TRBD1. The CDR3 extends over 13 amino acids. The V gene's germline CDR1 is SGHDT and CDR2 FRDEAV. The V and J ends lost 4 bases and 4 bases, in that order; junction bases with no gene match: 4. CDR3 bases read: TGTGCCAGCAGTCCAGACAGGGTCACAGAAGTCTTC. The encoded protein is CASSPDRVTEVF. The entire CDR3 protein reads CASSPDRVTEVFF.